Listed here is a single TCR beta chain. Its antigen is as yet unknown. Germline CDR1 and CDR2: MGHDK and SYGVNS. The CDR3 loop spans 18 amino acids. Trimming removed 0 bases at V and 2 bases at J, with 18 bases between. This entry belongs to a study of regulatory dendritic cells for organ transplantation. Study observations and caveats: Memory T cells were less diverse than naive, with memory CD8+ most oligoclonal.

The assay was immunoSEQ multiplex PCR, and TCRdb's table has in-frame clones only and misses some. The table includes under 15,000 clones, roughly 73% detected once. Sorted T cells were CFSE-labeled and cultured more than 4 days with allogeneic regulatory or mature dendritic cells at 1:10. This clonotype was sampled from a human donor in good health. Source material: naive CD8+ T cells from blood cultured with regulatory dendritic cells. Subset given: CD45RA+ naive T cells. The chain recombines TRBV25-1 with TRBJ2-3; no clear D gene. The CDR3 DNA is TGTGCCAGCAGTGAATATAAGACAAAGGTACCATCCACAGATACGCAGTATTTT. This encodes CASSEYKTKVPSTDTQYF.